Listed below are T cell receptor beta chains from one sample, sequenced in a study of blood T cell repertoires in COVID-19. Generated by immunoSEQ multiplex PCR, the TCRdb table keeps only in-frame clones and is missing some. This sample yields over 70,000 clones, of which approximately 93% are seen a single time; 2% to 3% belongs to the top ten. The sample comprised peripheral blood. The origin of the receptors is a man aged 45-60 years with COVID-19, enrolled during active disease. CDR3s include the opening cysteine and the closing phenylalanine or tryptophan. D genes are given only for firm matches. Only some rows state a clone size, as once, few, many or a class for expanded clones.

clone_size	j_call	v_call	d_call	cdr3_nt	cdr3_aa
NA	TRBJ1-2	TRBV5-1	NA	TGCGCCAGCAGCTTGTATGGGGAGCGGGGCTACACCTTC	CASSLYGERGYTF
NA	TRBJ2-5	TRBV7-6	TRBD2	TGTGCCAGCAGCTTAGTAGCGGCTAGCGGACAAGAGACCCAGTACTTC	CASSLVAASGQETQYF
NA	TRBJ2-2	TRBV4-2	NA	TGTGCCAGCAGCCAAGTCGGAGGAGGGAGCGGGGAGCTGTTTTTT	CASSQVGGGSGELFF
once	TRBJ1-6	TRBV19	NA	TGTGCCAGTAGTGCCGTATTGCGCCAGCGGCTTAATTCACCCCTCCACTTT	CASSAVLRQRLNSPLHF
NA	TRBJ2-1	TRBV9	NA	TGTGCCAGCAGCGCGCGAGATTTGAGCTCCTACAATGAGCAGTTCTTC	CASSARDLSSYNEQFF
NA	TRBJ2-4	TRBV23-1	NA	TGCGCCAGCAGTCAATCACAGGGATTGGACATTCAGTACTTC	CASSQSQGLDIQYF
NA	TRBJ2-1	TRBV19	TRBD1	TGTGCCAGTACCCCGACAGGGTTGTTCTACAATGAGCAGTTCTTC	CASTPTGLFYNEQFF
NA	TRBJ2-3	TRBV4-1	NA	TGCGCCAGCAGCCCCCCGAAAGGAGCCTACCGAGATACGCAGTATTTT	CASSPPKGAYRDTQYF
NA	TRBJ1-1	TRBV5-1	NA	TGCGCCAGCAGCCCGGTGACGGCGGGGACTGAAGCTTTCTTT	CASSPVTAGTEAFF
NA	TRBJ2-2	TRBV4-3	TRBD2	TGCGCCAGCAGCCTTGGGCTAGCGGGACTCGCCGGGGAGCTGTTTTTT	CASSLGLAGLAGELFF
NA	TRBJ1-3	TRBV13	NA	TGTGCCAGCAGCTTAGGTACAGGGAGGGCTGGAAACACCATATATTTT	CASSLGTGRAGNTIYF
NA	TRBJ1-4	TRBV30	NA	TGTGCCTCTAACCAGGGTACTAATGAAAAACTGTTTTTT	CASNQGTNEKLFF
NA	TRBJ1-1	TRBV5-1	TRBD1	TGCGCCAGCTTCAACCCACAGGGGGTCACTGAAGCTTTCTTT	CASFNPQGVTEAFF
NA	TRBJ2-2	TRBV19	TRBD1	TGTGCCAGTTCCTACAGGGGGCGCGGCGGGGAGCTGTTTTTT	CASSYRGRGGELFF
NA	TRBJ2-3	TRBV11-2	TRBD2	TGTGCCAGCAGCCCGCTAGCGGGAGGGCCCGGAGATACGCAGTATTTT	CASSPLAGGPGDTQYF
once	TRBJ2-3	TRBV7-3	TRBD2	TGTGCCAGCAGCTTGAGCGGGAGACCCACAGATACGCAGTATTTT	CASSLSGRPTDTQYF
NA	TRBJ2-7	TRBV6-2/TRBV6-3	TRBD1	TGTGCCAGCAGCTCCCCCTTTTCAGGGGGCTCGTACGAGCAGTACTTC	CASSSPFSGGSYEQYF
NA	TRBJ1-1	TRBV29-1	NA	TGCAGCGTTGGCCTTTGGCAGGGGCTGAACACTGAAGCTTTCTTT	CSVGLWQGLNTEAFF
NA	TRBJ2-3	TRBV5-1	NA	TGCGCCAGCAGCTCGGGACTCTTCACAGATACGCAGTATTTT	CASSSGLFTDTQYF
NA	TRBJ2-1	TRBV10-3	TRBD2	TGTGCCATCACCCCCGGCGTTAGCGGGGGCGGTCCAGGGAATGAGCAGTTCTTC	CAITPGVSGGGPGNEQFF
NA	TRBJ2-2	TRBV24-1	TRBD1	TGTGCCACCAGTCGACAGGGCCGGGGCACCGGGGAGCTGTTTTTT	CATSRQGRGTGELFF
NA	TRBJ2-1	TRBV5-1	NA	TGCGCCAGCAGCTCCGGGACTTACAATGAGCAGTTCTTC	CASSSGTYNEQFF
NA	TRBJ2-2	TRBV5-5	TRBD2	TGTGCCAGCAGCTTAGGAGCGGGAGTCGGGGAGCTGTTTTTT	CASSLGAGVGELFF
NA	TRBJ1-1	TRBV2	NA	TGTGCCAGCAGGGGACACACGAACACTGAAGCTTTCTTT	CASRGHTNTEAFF
NA	TRBJ2-3	TRBV5-1	TRBD2	TGCGCCAGCAGCTCGGGACTAGCGGGAGATGCAGATACGCAGTATTTT	CASSSGLAGDADTQYF
once	TRBJ1-4	TRBV19	TRBD1	TGTGCCAGTAGTGCTACAGGGGGCGCAGGGAATGAAAAACTGTTTTTT	CASSATGGAGNEKLFF
NA	TRBJ1-2	TRBV28	TRBD1	TGTGCCAGCAGTTGGGACAGGGGGAGAGGCTACACCTTC	CASSWDRGRGYTF
once	TRBJ2-3	TRBV25-1	NA	TGTGCCAGCAGTGAATTCGGGGTAAGGACAGATACGCAGTATTTT	CASSEFGVRTDTQYF
NA	TRBJ2-3	TRBV28	TRBD2	TGTGCCACTAGCGGGAGCACAGATACGCAGTATTTT	CATSGSTDTQYF
few	TRBJ2-1	TRBV29-1	TRBD2	TGCAGCGTAACTAGCGGGAGCTCCTACAATGAGCAGTTCTTC	CSVTSGSSYNEQFF
NA	TRBJ2-1	TRBV7-8	TRBD2	TGTGCCAGCAGCTTCCAGACTAGCGGGAGTTACCCCTCCAATGAGCAGTTCTTC	CASSFQTSGSYPSNEQFF